This TCR beta chain emerged from a study of synovial regulatory T cells in juvenile arthritis. Study conclusions and caveats: Largely private between patients, iaTreg TCR repertoires showed partial overlap with synovial Teff and blood CPL repertoires.

The synovial samples were synovial fluid, paired with peripheral blood from each active arthritis patient. The approximately eleven donors had active juvenile idiopathic arthritis, with 3 polyarticular and 8 oligoarticular cases. Patients had median age around 11 years, range 2.4-22.9. This clone shows up as medium-sized by frequency. Antigen: not known. This CDR3 contains 17 residues. A DNA sequence was not provided. Per germline, CDR1 MDHEN and CDR2 SYDVKM. Profiled with immunoSEQ multiplex PCR; TCRdb holds only in-frame clones, not every one. Its table records around 1,500 clones. The sequencing input was Treg cells from the synovium. The TCR originated in a donor aged 2-30 years with juvenile idiopathic arthritis. The chain employs TRBV28 and TRBJ1-1. The CDR3 protein is CASSLLSSRAPSGEAFF.